These 23 T cell receptor beta chains originate from one sample sequenced in a study of CD8 T cells in Susac syndrome. RNA amounts of about 0.5 to 1 ug underwent reverse transcription with random hexamers. TCRdb re-analysed the immunoSEQ multiplex PCR reads in MiXCR, keeping a single row per CDR3 protein. The sample carries some 400,000 distinct CDR3 sequences, roughly 85% recorded once. What was sequenced was CD8+ T cells from PBMCs. The receptors come from a human donor with multiple sclerosis.

V gene TRBV27 combines with J gene TRBJ1-1; D remains unclear. This CDR3 has 12 residues. CDR1 is MNHEY, CDR2 SMNVEV, per germline (reference sequence). V shed 6 bases and J shed 3 bases, with 8 bases lying between them. The CDR3 sequence: CASRMGDTEAFF. In nucleotides, the CDR3 is TGTGCCAGCAGAATGGGAGACACTGAAGCTTTCTTT.

The chain employs TRBV10-3 and TRBJ1-5, with 9 bases that match TRBD1. After removal of 2 bases from V and 0 bases from J, the junction contained 5 bases not matched to a gene. The germline V gene encodes CDR1 ENHRY and CDR2 SYGVKD. The CDR3 is made up of 17 amino acids. The CDR3 DNA reads TGTGCCATCAGTGAGCCGGGACAGGGCTATAGCAATCAGCCCCAGCATTTT. It translates to CAISEPGQGYSNQPQHF.

In DNA form, the CDR3 reads TGTGCCACCAGTAACGATAATTTAAATGAGCAGTTCTTC. Residues: CATSNDNLNEQFF. The rearrangement uses TRBV24-1 and TRBJ2-1; no clear D. The CDR3 loop spans 13 amino acids. V lost 6 bases and J lost 7, with 12 bases in between. Germline CDR1 and CDR2: KGHDR and SFDVKD.

The chain has TRBV9 and TRBJ2-5; D gene ambiguous. CDR1 is SGDLS and CDR2 is YYNGEE in the germline V gene. The CDR3 is 15 amino acids. V dropped 1 base and J dropped 5 bases, with 15 bases sitting between them. For the CDR3, the DNA is TGTGCCAGCAGCGTAACCGGGTCCACGGCGGAGACCCAGTACTTC. Protein product: CASSVTGSTAETQYF.

J is TRBJ1-1 and V is TRBV2; no definite D call. The V end was cut by 2 bases, the J end by 5 bases, with 15 bases between. The CDR3 is made up of 15 amino acids. Germline lookup yields CDR1 SNHLY and CDR2 FYNNEI. CDR3: CASSETGGDETEAFF. CDR3 bases: TGTGCCAGCAGTGAAACTGGAGGAGACGAGACTGAAGCTTTCTTT.

This clonotype was counted a single time. The chain uses TRBV27 and TRBJ2-3; 12 nucleotides agree with TRBD2. This CDR3 comprises 15 residues. Trimming removed 3 bases from V and 4 bases from J; junction bases left unmatched: 2. Germline values: CDR1 MNHEY, CDR2 SMNVEV (reference sequence). The CDR3 spells CASSLASGRADTQYF. The CDR3 DNA follows: TGTGCCAGCAGTTTGGCTAGCGGGAGGGCAGATACGCAGTATTTT.

The chain recombines TRBV13 with TRBJ1-2; 9 bases are a match to TRBD1. V trimming: 1 base; J trimming: 6 bases; junction bases outside the gene matches: 6. The CDR3 runs 15 residues. Germline V gene sequence: CDR1 PRHDT, CDR2 FYEKMQ (reference sequence). The CDR3 coding sequence is TGTGCCAGCAGCTTAGTGGGGACAGGGAGCCATGGCTACACCTTC. Its protein is CASSLVGTGSHGYTF.

The count of this clonotype is one. The V and J genes are TRBV11-2 and TRBJ1-1; the D is unclear. Between the trimmed V and J ends, which lost 1 base and 0 bases, there was a span of 9 bases. Per the germline V gene, CDR1 is SGHAT and CDR2 is FQNNGV. The CDR3 is 15 residues long. The CDR3 protein is CASSLVPVLNTEAFF. For the CDR3, the DNA is TGTGCCAGCAGCTTAGTACCAGTACTGAACACTGAAGCTTTCTTT.

This clonotype showed up just once. The chain has TRBV10-1 and TRBJ2-3, with TRBD2 as a possible D gene (5 bases). This CDR3 has 16 residues. Germline CDR1 WNHNN, CDR2 SYGVQD (reference sequence). V was shortened by 4 bases and J by 3 bases, with 17 bases between the two germline ends. The CDR3 region has the DNA TGCGCCAGCAGTGCCAGCACAGCGGTACAAACAGATACGCAGTATTTT. Amino acids: CASSASTAVQTDTQYF.

This clonotype was seen more than once but under ten times. V and J are TRBV10-3 and TRBJ2-7; perhaps TRBD1 as D (6 bases). Trimming took off 2 bases at V and 3 bases at J, with 17 bases between the two ends. Germline V gene data show CDR1 as ENHRY and CDR2 as SYGVKD. This CDR3 has 16 residues. The CDR3 loop is CAISELDRMELYEQYF. Here the CDR3 DNA reads TGTGCCATCAGTGAGCTCGACAGGATGGAGCTCTACGAGCAGTACTTC.

This sequence joins TRBV4-1 and TRBJ1-4; possibly TRBD1 for D (6 bases). The V end was cut by 4 bases, the J end by 5 bases, with 14 bases between. Per germline, CDR1 MGHRA and CDR2 YSYEKL. The CDR3 runs 15 residues. The CDR3 bases are TGCGCCAGCAGCCCAGTCGGGGGCTTAAATGAAAAACTGTTTTTT. As protein: CASSPVGGLNEKLFF.

The rearrangement links TRBV19 to TRBJ2-6; no firm D call. This CDR3 comprises 12 residues. V dropped 8 bases and J dropped 4 bases, with 6 bases sitting between them. CDR1 is LNHDA and CDR2 is SQIVND in the germline V gene (reference sequence). The CDR3 bases are TGTGCCAGTGGCCCGGGGGCCAACGTCCTGACTTTC. Translating it yields CASGPGANVLTF. The full variable domain, with the rest looked up from reference TRBV19 and TRBJ2-6, is DGGITQSPKYLFRKEGQNVTLSCEQNLNHDAMYWYRQDPGQGLRLIYYSQIVNDFQKGDIAEGYSVSREKKESFPLTVTSAQKNPTAFYLCASGPGANVLTFGAGSRLTVL.

The chain carries TRBV7-8 and TRBJ2-5, with D perhaps being TRBD1 or TRBD2 (6 bases each). The CDR3 covers 18 residues. Between the trimmed V and J ends, which lost 8 bases and 3 bases, there was a span of 28 bases. Germline values: CDR1 SGHVS, CDR2 FQNEAQ. In nucleotides, the CDR3 is TGTGCCAGCCGAACGCCCATAGGCACAGGGAGGCTAAAAGAGACCCAGTACTTC. Its protein product is CASRTPIGTGRLKETQYF.

This sequence joins TRBV3-1 and TRBJ1-3; D remains ambiguous. The ends were cut back, 3 bases at V and 1 base at J, with 16 bases in the middle. The CDR3 contains 17 residues. Germline V lookup: CDR1 LGHDT, CDR2 YNNKEL (reference sequence). Here the CDR3 DNA reads TGTGCCAGCAGCCACGAAGACGACGGGTTTTCTGGAAACACCATATATTTT. Translation: CASSHEDDGFSGNTIYF.

The CDR3 sequence is CASSQEAGSPEAFF. The CDR3 coding sequence is TGTGCCAGCAGCCAAGAAGCCGGGAGTCCTGAAGCTTTCTTT. The V and J genes are TRBV14 and TRBJ1-1, with D hard to call. Between the trimmed V and J ends, which lost 0 bases and 6 bases, there was a span of 11 bases. CDR1 and CDR2 from the germline V gene are SGHDN and FVKESK. This CDR3 has 14 residues.

This clonotype has only one observation. The chain links TRBV30 to TRBJ2-7; D is ambiguous. Germline-derived CDR1 and CDR2 are GTSNPN and SVGIG (reference sequence). The ends were cut back, 3 bases at V and 3 bases at J, with 9 bases in the middle. The CDR3 sequence is 12 residues long. Here the CDR3 reads CAWSLSNYEQYF. CDR3 bases: TGTGCCTGGAGCCTCTCGAACTACGAGCAGTACTTC. Full variable domain (outside the CDR3, taken from reference TRBV30 and TRBJ2-7): SQTIHQWPATLVQPVGSPLSLECTVEGTSNPNLYWYRQAAGRGLQLLFYSVGIGQISSEVPQNLSASRPQDRQFILSSKKLLLSDSGFYLCAWSLSNYEQYFGPGTRLTVT.

The chain has TRBV24-1 and TRBJ2-4, with D perhaps TRBD1 (6 bases). The germline V and J ends were trimmed by 1 base and 9 bases, with 15 bases remaining between them. The CDR3 consists of 15 residues. Per germline, CDR1 KGHDR and CDR2 SFDVKD. The CDR3 protein is CATSDLSGEFVIQYF. CDR3 nucleotides: TGTGCCACCAGTGATTTATCAGGGGAGTTTGTCATTCAGTACTTC.

This sequence joins TRBV19 and TRBJ1-5; 7 nucleotides align to TRBD1. Losses at the gene ends were 3 bases for V and 1 base for J; bases not matched to a gene: 9. This CDR3 region has 17 residues. The germline V gene encodes CDR1 LNHDA and CDR2 SQIVND (reference sequence). The CDR3 nucleotides are TGTGCCAGTAGTATTCTGGGGGACAGCATGAGCAATCAGCCCCAGCATTTT. This gives the protein CASSILGDSMSNQPQHF. The whole variable domain, remainder taken from reference TRBV19 and TRBJ1-5, is DGGITQSPKYLFRKEGQNVTLSCEQNLNHDAMYWYRQDPGQGLRLIYYSQIVNDFQKGDIAEGYSVSREKKESFPLTVTSAQKNPTAFYLCASSILGDSMSNQPQHFGDGTRLSIL.

The chain has TRBV5-1 and TRBJ2-1; D remains unclear. There are 11 residues in the CDR3. The V gene's germline CDR1 is SGHRS and CDR2 YFSETQ. The CDR3 loop is CVSRPYNEQFF. The CDR3 DNA follows: TGCGTCTCACGCCCCTACAATGAGCAGTTCTTC. Looking up the rest from reference TRBV5-1 and TRBJ2-1 gives the full variable domain: KAGVTQTPRYLIKTRGQQVTLSCSPISGHRSVSWYQQTPGQGLQFLFEYFSETQRNKGNFPGRFSGRQFSNSRSEMNVSTLELGDSALYLCVSRPYNEQFFGPGTRLTVL.

This clonotype showed up just a few times. The chain combines TRBV5-6 with TRBJ2-3; tentative D call: TRBD2 (7 bases). This CDR3 contains 15 residues. CDR1 SGHDT and CDR2 YYEEEE come from the germline V gene. The germline V and J ends were trimmed by 0 bases and 4 bases, with 12 bases remaining between them. CDR3 in amino acids: CASSLVGGVADTQYF. The CDR3 DNA follows: TGTGCCAGCAGCTTGGTAGGGGGGGTGGCAGATACGCAGTATTTT.

This sequence joins TRBV6-5 and TRBJ1-2; D might be TRBD1 (6 bases). The CDR3 is 14 amino acids. Trimming removed 2 bases at V and 6 bases at J, with 13 bases between. CDR1 MNHEY and CDR2 SVGAGI come from the germline V gene. CDR3 amino acids: CASSYGQRGDGYTF. The CDR3 DNA sequence: TGTGCCAGCAGTTACGGGCAGAGGGGGGATGGCTACACCTTC.

As concerns this clonotype: One end of the junction fails to match germline, which may point to a read error. The CDR3 is CASSLPDSLNTEALF. The CDR3 DNA sequence: TGCGCCAGCAGCCTACCCGACAGCCTGAACACTGAAGCTCTCTTT. This sequence joins TRBV4-1 and TRBJ1-1; D perhaps matches TRBD1 (5 bases). The CDR3 is made up of 15 amino acids. CDR1 is MGHRA, CDR2 YSYEKL, per germline.

The chain has TRBV20-1 and TRBJ2-5; D is ambiguous. Germline V gives CDR1 DFQATT, CDR2 SNEGSKA (reference sequence). Trimming removed 6 bases from V and 4 bases from J, with 18 bases in between. This CDR3 is 14 amino acids long. CDR3 coding DNA: TGCAGTGCCATCGACACGGAGAGATTAGAGACCCAGTACTTC. This sequence encodes CSAIDTERLETQYF.